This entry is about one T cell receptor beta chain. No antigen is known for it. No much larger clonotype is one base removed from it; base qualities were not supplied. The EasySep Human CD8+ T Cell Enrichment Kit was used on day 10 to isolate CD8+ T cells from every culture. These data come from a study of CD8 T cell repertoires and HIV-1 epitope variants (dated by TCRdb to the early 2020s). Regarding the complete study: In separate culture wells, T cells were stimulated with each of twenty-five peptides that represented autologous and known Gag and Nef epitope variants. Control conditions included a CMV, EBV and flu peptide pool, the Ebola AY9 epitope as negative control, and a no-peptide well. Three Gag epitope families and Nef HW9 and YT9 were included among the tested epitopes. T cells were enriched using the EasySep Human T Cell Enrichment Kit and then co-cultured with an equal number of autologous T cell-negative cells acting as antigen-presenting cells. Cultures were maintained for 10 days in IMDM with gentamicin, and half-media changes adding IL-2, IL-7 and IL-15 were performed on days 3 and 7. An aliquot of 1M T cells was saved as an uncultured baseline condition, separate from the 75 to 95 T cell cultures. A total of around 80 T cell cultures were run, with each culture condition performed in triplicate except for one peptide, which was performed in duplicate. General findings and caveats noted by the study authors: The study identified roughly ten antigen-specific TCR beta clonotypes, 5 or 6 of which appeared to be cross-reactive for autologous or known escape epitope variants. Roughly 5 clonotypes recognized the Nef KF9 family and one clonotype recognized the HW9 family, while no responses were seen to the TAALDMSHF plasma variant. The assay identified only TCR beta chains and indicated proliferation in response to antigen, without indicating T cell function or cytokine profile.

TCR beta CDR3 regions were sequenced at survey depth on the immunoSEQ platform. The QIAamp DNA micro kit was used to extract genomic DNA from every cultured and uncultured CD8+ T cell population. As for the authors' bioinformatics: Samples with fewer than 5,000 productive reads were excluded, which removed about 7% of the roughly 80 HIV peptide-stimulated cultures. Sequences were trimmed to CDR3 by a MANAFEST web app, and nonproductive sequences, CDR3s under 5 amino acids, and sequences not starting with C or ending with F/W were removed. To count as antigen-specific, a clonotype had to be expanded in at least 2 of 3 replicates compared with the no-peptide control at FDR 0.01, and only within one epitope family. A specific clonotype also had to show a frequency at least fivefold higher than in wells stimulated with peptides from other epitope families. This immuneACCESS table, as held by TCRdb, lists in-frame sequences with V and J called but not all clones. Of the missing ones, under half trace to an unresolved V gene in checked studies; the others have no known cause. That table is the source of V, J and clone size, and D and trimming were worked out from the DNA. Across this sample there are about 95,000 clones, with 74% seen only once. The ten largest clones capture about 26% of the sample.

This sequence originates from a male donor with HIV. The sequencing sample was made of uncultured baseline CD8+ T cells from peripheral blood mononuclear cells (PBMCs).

The CDR3 here reads CASSLGGSSQTPRGNTIYF. The bases are TGCGCCAGCAGCTTGGGTGGCAGCTCACAGACCCCTCGTGGAAACACCATATATTTT. The rearranged chain carries TRBV5-1 and TRBJ1-3; confidence is insufficient to name the D gene. CDR1 and CDR2 were assigned from the germline V gene as SGHRS and YFSETQ. Trimming costs V 0 bases and J 3 bases, and their ends lie 22 bases apart. The cysteine opens and the phenylalanine closes a CDR3 of 19 amino acids. Only the CDR3 part of the read is kept: 57 bases, read in frame from the first base.